Below, 9 T cell receptor beta chains from the same sample are listed, as sequenced in a study of CD8 T cells in Susac syndrome. Reverse transcription of about 0.45 to 1 ug RNA was performed with random hexamers. TCRdb recomputed calls from the immunoSEQ multiplex PCR reads with MiXCR, one row per CDR3 protein. This table has around 120,000 distinct CDR3 sequences, around 94% appearing once. The specimen was CD4+ T cells from PBMCs. All receptors come from a human donor with multiple sclerosis.

This clonotype was seen a single time. This chain joins TRBV5-4 and TRBJ2-3; 15 bases are a match to TRBD2. J was trimmed by 3 bases and V by 3 bases; bases with no gene match: 2. The CDR3 loop spans 16 amino acids. Germline V gives CDR1 SGHNT, CDR2 YYREEE (reference sequence). CDR3 amino acids: CASSWGLAGGTDTQYF. DNA for the CDR3: TGTGCCAGCAGCTGGGGACTAGCGGGAGGAACAGATACGCAGTATTTT. Full variable domain (rest looked up from reference TRBV5-4 and TRBJ2-3): ETGVTQSPTHLIKTRGQQVTLRCSSQSGHNTVSWYQQALGQGPQFIFQYYREEENGRGNFPPRFSGLQFPNYSSELNVNALELDDSALYLCASSWGLAGGTDTQYFGPGTRLTVL.

The chain couples TRBV3-1 to TRBJ1-2, with 11 bases lining up with TRBD1. With 5 bases clipped from V and 7 bases from J, the junction kept 6 bases outside the gene matches. This CDR3 region has 14 residues. Per germline, CDR1 LGHDT and CDR2 YNNKEL (reference sequence). Written as DNA, the CDR3 is TGTGCCAGCAGCACCGGACAGGGGGCGCTTGGCTACACCTTC. Translation gives CASSTGQGALGYTF.

V and J are TRBV2 and TRBJ1-5, with D possibly being TRBD1 (5 bases). Germline loops: CDR1 SNHLY, CDR2 FYNNEI. The CDR3 has 12 residues. Trimming removed 8 bases from V and 3 bases from J, with 8 bases in between. The chain's CDR3 is CASRDDNQPQHF. The CDR3 DNA is TGTGCCAGCCGGGACGACAATCAGCCCCAGCATTTT.

For the CDR3, the DNA is TGTGCCAGCAGCTTATATCCAGGGGTTAATGAAGCTTTCTTT. It translates to CASSLYPGVNEAFF. V and J are TRBV7-2 and TRBJ1-1; perhaps TRBD1 as D (6 bases). Germline lookup yields CDR1 SGHTA and CDR2 FQGNSA. The CDR3 contains 14 residues. Trimming cost V 2 bases and J 7 bases, with 14 bases left between them.

V usage is TRBV19 and J usage is TRBJ1-5, with 7 bases identical to TRBD1. Trimming took 7 bases from V and 7 from J; bases not matched to a gene: 10. This CDR3 spans 14 amino acids. The germline V gene has CDR1 LNHDA and CDR2 SQIVND (reference sequence). CDR3 DNA sequence: TGTGCCAGTACTAGGGGACAGTCGAGCCAGCCCCAGCATTTT. Translating gives CASTRGQSSQPQHF.

The chain joins TRBV24-1 to TRBJ2-5; 7 bases align to TRBD1. V gave up 10 bases and J gave up 0 bases; unmatched junction bases: 4. The CDR3 is made up of 13 amino acids. Germline values: CDR1 KGHDR, CDR2 SFDVKD. In nucleotides, the CDR3 is TGTGCCACTATGGACAGGTACCAAGAGACCCAGTACTTC. Its translation is CATMDRYQETQYF.

V is TRBV3-1 and J is TRBJ1-2; D is perhaps TRBD1 (5 bases). Germline values: CDR1 LGHDT, CDR2 YNNKEL (reference sequence). This CDR3 is built from 14 residues. V shed 0 bases and J shed 6 bases, with 11 bases lying between them. The CDR3 here is CASSQDAGNDGYTF. CDR3 in DNA: TGTGCCAGCAGCCAAGATGCAGGGAACGATGGCTACACCTTC.

The rearrangement joins TRBV5-1 to TRBJ1-6; no clear D gene. Trimming removed 0 bases from V and 2 bases from J, with 12 bases in between. Germline CDR1 SGHRS, CDR2 YFSETQ. The CDR3 contains 17 residues. As DNA, the CDR3 is TGCGCCAGCAGCTTGGAAGAGGGAAGAACCTATAATTCACCCCTCCACTTT. It codes for CASSLEEGRTYNSPLHF.

This chain links TRBV4-1 with TRBJ2-6; TRBD1 agrees at 7 bases. In germline, CDR1 is MGHRA, CDR2 YSYEKL. The CDR3 extends over 17 amino acids. J gave up 2 bases and V 3 bases, and 7 bases lay outside the gene matches. As DNA, the CDR3 is TGCGCCAGCAGCCAGGGTCCAACAGGGGCTGGGGCCAACGTCCTGACTTTC. It is translated as CASSQGPTGAGANVLTF.